This T cell receptor beta chain was documented in a study of regulatory dendritic cells for organ transplantation. The CDR3 loop spans 12 amino acids. Germline V gives CDR1 ENHRY, CDR2 SYGVKD. V dropped 3 bases and J dropped 3 bases, with 3 bases sitting between them. Data came from immunoSEQ multiplex PCR; TCRdb stores just in-frame clones and leaves some out. The data contain over 20,000 clones, roughly 69% of them singletons. Specimen: memory CD4+ T cells from blood. Described subset: CD45RO+ memory T cells. This TCR derives from a human donor in good health. J is TRBJ2-1 and V is TRBV10-3; D uncertain. The CDR3, as DNA: TGTGCCATCAGTGATAACTACAATGAGCAGTTCTTC. This codes for CAISDNYNEQFF.